This T cell receptor (beta chain) emerged from a study of shared clonotypes between healthy human individuals. Profiled with immunoSEQ multiplex PCR; TCRdb holds only in-frame clones, not every one. This table has approximately 1,000,000 clones, about four fifths appearing once. The specimen was memory CD4+ T cells from PBMCs. Regarding subset: CD45RA-negative fraction. The clonotype comes from a man between 18 and 35 years old in good health. Some clones in this sample may be carry-over from other donors' samples.

The CDR3 reads CASSEWTSGSNNEQYF. CDR3 DNA: TGTGCCAGCTCCGAATGGACTAGCGGGAGTAATAACGAGCAGTACTTC. The chain links TRBV18 to TRBJ2-7, with 13 bases fitting TRBD2. The CDR3 is 16 residues long. The germline CDR1 and CDR2 sequences are KGHSH and LQKENI. The V segment lost 6 bases and the J segment 5 bases; nucleotides outside the gene matches: 10.